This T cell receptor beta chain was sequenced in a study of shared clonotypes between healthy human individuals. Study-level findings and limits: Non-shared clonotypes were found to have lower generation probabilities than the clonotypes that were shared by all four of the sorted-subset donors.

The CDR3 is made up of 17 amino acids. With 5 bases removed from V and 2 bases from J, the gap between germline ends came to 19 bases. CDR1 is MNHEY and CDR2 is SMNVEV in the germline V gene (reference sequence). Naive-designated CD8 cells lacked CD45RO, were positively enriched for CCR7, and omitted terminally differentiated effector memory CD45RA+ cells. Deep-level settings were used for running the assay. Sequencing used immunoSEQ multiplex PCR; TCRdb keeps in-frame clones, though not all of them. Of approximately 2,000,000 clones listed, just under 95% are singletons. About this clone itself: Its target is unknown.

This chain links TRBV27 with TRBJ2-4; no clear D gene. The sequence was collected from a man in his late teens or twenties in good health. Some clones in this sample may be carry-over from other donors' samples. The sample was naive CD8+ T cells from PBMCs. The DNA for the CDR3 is TGTGCCAGCAGTCCTCGGATCCCGGCGGATACCAAAAACATTCAGTACTTC. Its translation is CASSPRIPADTKNIQYF.